A single sample gave rise to the 18 T cell receptor beta chains below, sequenced in a study of blood T cell repertoires in COVID-19. Sequencing used immunoSEQ multiplex PCR; TCRdb keeps in-frame clones, though not all of them. The sample has 310,000 or so clones; around 82% are singletons. Sequencing input: peripheral blood. Receptors were obtained from a woman aged 45 to 65 with acute or convalescent COVID-19.

The V and J genes are TRBV12-3 or TRBV12-4 and TRBJ2-5, with unresolved D. The CDR3 extends over 12 amino acids. V was pared by 6 bases and J by 3 bases, with 8 bases between. The CDR3 DNA reads TGTGCCAGCAGCCGCGGTAAAGAGACCCAGTACTTC. Translated: CASSRGKETQYF.

The J gene is TRBJ2-1, the V gene TRBV7-7; 8 bases are a match to TRBD1. CDR3 length: 18 amino acids. The trim removed 5 bases at V and 4 bases at J, leaving 16 bases unmatched. CDR1 SSHAT and CDR2 FNYEAQ come from the germline V gene (reference sequence). The CDR3 nucleotides read TGTGCCAGCAGCAGAAATCTTAACCAGGGGGCATCTTACAATGAGCAGTTCTTC. Translating it yields CASSRNLNQGASYNEQFF.

The chain links TRBV27 to TRBJ2-3, with TRBD2 matching over 8 bases. This CDR3 has 17 residues. V dropped 2 bases and J dropped 0; count of bases not matched to a gene: 7. The germline gives CDR1 MNHEY, CDR2 SMNVEV (reference sequence). CDR3 nucleotide sequence: TGTGCCAGCAGTTTAATGGGTAGCGGGGCCAGCACAGATACGCAGTATTTT. Its protein is CASSLMGSGASTDTQYF.

V usage is TRBV5-6 and J usage is TRBJ2-7; 9 bases fit TRBD1. The CDR3 sequence is 18 residues long. Germline CDR1 SGHDT, CDR2 YYEEEE. Trimming took 2 bases from V and 3 from J; bases not matched to a gene: 15. CDR3 DNA sequence: TGTGCCAGCAGCTTCCAGAGGGAATTAGGGGACAGGGACTACGAGCAGTACGTC. Encoded protein: CASSFQRELGDRDYEQYV.

The chain employs TRBV10-1 and TRBJ2-5; D remains ambiguous. Trimming pared 3 bases from V and 4 bases from J, leaving 3 bases between. There are 11 residues in the CDR3. Germline CDR1 reads WNHNN; CDR2 reads SYGVQD (reference sequence). The CDR3 loop is CASSDIETQYF. CDR3 in DNA: TGCGCCAGCAGTGATATAGAGACCCAGTACTTC.

This chain connects TRBV30 to TRBJ2-1; 9 nucleotides agree with TRBD2. CDR3 size: 13 residues. Germline CDR1 GTSNPN, CDR2 SVGIG (reference sequence). J was trimmed by 2 bases and V by 4 bases; bases with no gene match: 0. Here the CDR3 DNA reads TGTGCCTGGATAGCGGGGGCCTACAATGAGCAGTTCTTC. Translated, it gives CAWIAGAYNEQFF.

V is TRBV4-2 and J is TRBJ1-5, with D maybe TRBD1 (5 bases). V was pared by 0 bases and J by 3 bases, with 12 bases between. Germline V lookup: CDR1 LGHNA, CDR2 YNFKEQ. CDR3 length: 16 amino acids. CDR3 in amino acids: CASSQESARDNQPQHF. The CDR3 DNA follows: TGTGCCAGCAGCCAAGAATCGGCCAGGGACAATCAGCCCCAGCATTTT.

V is TRBV3-1 (or the pseudogene TRBV3-2) and J is TRBJ2-5; 12 nucleotides agree with TRBD2. The V segment lost 1 base and the J segment 4 bases; nucleotides outside the gene matches: 1. The CDR3 is 15 amino acids. Germline V gives CDR1 LGHDT, CDR2 YNNKEL (reference sequence). Here the CDR3 DNA reads TGTGCCAGCAGCCAAGGACTAGCGGGGGTAGAGACCCAGTACTTC. As protein: CASSQGLAGVETQYF.

This rearrangement joins TRBV10-3 to TRBJ1-1; possibly TRBD1 for D (5 bases). The CDR3 spans 14 residues. Germline assignment: CDR1 ENHRY and CDR2 SYGVKD. Trimming stripped 3 bases from V and 1 base from J, with 9 bases between. CDR3 nucleotides: TGTGCCATCAGTGACCGACAGCGGAACACTGAAGCTTTCTTT. Its translation: CAISDRQRNTEAFF.

The V call is TRBV7-9, the J call TRBJ1-4, with D unclear. Germline lookup yields CDR1 SEHNR and CDR2 FQNEAQ (reference sequence). V lost 5 bases and J lost 8, with 21 bases in between. The length of the CDR3 is 16 residues. The CDR3, as DNA: TGTGCCAGCAGCCCGGAACTACGGGCCGGGAGGGAAAAACTGTTTTTT. As protein: CASSPELRAGREKLFF.

The V call is TRBV7-9, the J call TRBJ1-6; D call uncertain. The CDR3 extends over 15 amino acids. Germline CDR1 reads SEHNR; CDR2 reads FQNEAQ (reference sequence). The V end lost 4 bases, the J end lost 7 bases, and 14 bases lay between the germline ends. CDR3 coding DNA: TGTGCCAGCAGCTCGCCCGGACTGGTCAATTCACCCCTCCACTTT. Amino acids: CASSSPGLVNSPLHF.

The rearrangement uses TRBV7-9 and TRBJ2-1; TRBD1 aligns across 10 bases. There are 15 residues in the CDR3. From germline, CDR1 is SEHNR and CDR2 FQNEAQ (reference sequence). Trimming removed 5 bases from V and 5 bases from J; junction bases left unmatched: 6. The CDR3 region has the DNA TGTGCCAGCAGCGCCGGGACAGGGGACGACAATGAGCAGTTCTTC. This codes for CASSAGTGDDNEQFF.

The chain uses TRBV9 and TRBJ2-1; TRBD1 might be the D (6 bases). The CDR3 spans 14 residues. Trimming removed 2 bases at V and 0 bases at J, with 6 bases between. CDR1 SGDLS and CDR2 YYNGEE come from the germline V gene. The CDR3 spells CASSVDSSYNEQFF. CDR3 nucleotides: TGTGCCAGCAGCGTGGACAGCTCCTACAATGAGCAGTTCTTC.

The chain links TRBV6-6 to TRBJ1-1; perhaps TRBD1 as D (5 bases). The V gene lost 6 bases and the J gene lost 7 bases, with 9 bases spanning the gap. The CDR3 sequence is 11 residues long. CDR1 and CDR2 from the germline V gene are MNHNY and SVGAGI (reference sequence). DNA for the CDR3: TGTGCCAGCAGGCGTGACAGTGAAGCTTTCTTT. Its protein is CASRRDSEAFF.

This chain uses TRBV3-1 (or the pseudogene TRBV3-2) with TRBJ2-7; TRBD1 agrees at 9 bases. Germline CDR1 reads LGHDT; CDR2 reads YNNKEL (reference sequence). This CDR3 has 13 residues. The V and J ends lost 5 bases and 7 bases, in that order; junction bases with no gene match: 6. CDR3 nucleotide sequence: TGTGCCAGCAGCACACAGGGGGCGGGGGAGCAGTACTTC. Protein sequence: CASSTQGAGEQYF.

The V and J genes are TRBV18 and TRBJ2-2, with a tentative D call TRBD1 (6 bases). There are 16 residues in the CDR3. V lost 1 base and J lost 5, with 14 bases in between. Germline V lookup: CDR1 KGHSH, CDR2 LQKENI. The CDR3 DNA follows: TGTGCCAGCTCACCACAAACAGGGCAATTTACCGGGGAGCTGTTTTTT. Translation: CASSPQTGQFTGELFF.

The chain has TRBV11-2 and TRBJ2-1, with TRBD2 matching over 9 bases. J was trimmed by 4 bases and V by 0 bases; bases with no gene match: 1. Germline V gene data show CDR1 as SGHAT and CDR2 as FQNNGV. The CDR3 extends over 15 amino acids. The CDR3: CASSLDAGGYNEQFF. CDR3 in DNA: TGTGCCAGCAGCTTAGATGCGGGAGGGTACAATGAGCAGTTCTTC.

The CDR3 DNA follows: TGTGCCAGCAGTGACCCCTGGGGACAGGGGGCGAATCAGCCCCAGCATTTT. Translated, it gives CASSDPWGQGANQPQHF. The chain carries TRBV6-2 or TRBV6-3 and TRBJ1-5; 12 bases agree with TRBD1. Trimming cost V 5 bases and J 4 bases; bases outside gene matches: 9. Germline-derived CDR1 and CDR2 are MNHEY and SVGEGT. The CDR3 is 17 residues long.